This entry is about one T cell receptor (beta chain). Per the authors' pipeline: Amplifying reference gene primers gave estimates of nucleated cell counts. The assay was immunoSEQ multiplex PCR, and TCRdb's table has in-frame clones only and misses some. From that table come the V and J calls and clone size; the DNA was used to work out D and trimming. The sample has about 200,000 clones; about 88% are singletons. The sample comes from a study of blood T cell repertoires in COVID-19. Germline V CDR1 and CDR2: MDHEN, SYDVKM. The CDR3 consists of 15 residues. Trimming took 3 bases from V and 2 from J; bases not matched to a gene: 6.

The rearrangement links TRBV28 to TRBJ2-5; 7 bases align to TRBD1. The sequence was collected from a man in his forties or fifties with COVID-19, enrolled during active disease. The specimen was peripheral blood. The DNA for the CDR3 is TGTGCCAGCAGTTTTGGGACAGCCGATCAAGAGACCCAGTACTTC. Protein product: CASSFGTADQETQYF.